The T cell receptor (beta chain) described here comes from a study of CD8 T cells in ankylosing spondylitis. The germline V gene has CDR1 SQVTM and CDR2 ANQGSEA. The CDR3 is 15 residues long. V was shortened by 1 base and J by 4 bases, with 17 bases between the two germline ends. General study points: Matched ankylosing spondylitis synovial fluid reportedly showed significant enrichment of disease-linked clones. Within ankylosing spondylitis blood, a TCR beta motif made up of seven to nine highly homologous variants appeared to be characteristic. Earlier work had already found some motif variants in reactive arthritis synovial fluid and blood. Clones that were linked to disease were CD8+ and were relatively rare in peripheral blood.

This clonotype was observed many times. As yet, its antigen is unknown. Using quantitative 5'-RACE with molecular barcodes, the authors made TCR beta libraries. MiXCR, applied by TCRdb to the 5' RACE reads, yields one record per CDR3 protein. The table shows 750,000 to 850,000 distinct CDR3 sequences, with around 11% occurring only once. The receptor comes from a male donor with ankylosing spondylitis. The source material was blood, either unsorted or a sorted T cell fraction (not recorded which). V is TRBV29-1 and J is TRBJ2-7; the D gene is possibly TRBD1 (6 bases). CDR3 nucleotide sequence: TGCAGCGTTGAAGGTAGATGGGGACACAAGTACGAGCAGTACTTC. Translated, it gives CSVEGRWGHKYEQYF.